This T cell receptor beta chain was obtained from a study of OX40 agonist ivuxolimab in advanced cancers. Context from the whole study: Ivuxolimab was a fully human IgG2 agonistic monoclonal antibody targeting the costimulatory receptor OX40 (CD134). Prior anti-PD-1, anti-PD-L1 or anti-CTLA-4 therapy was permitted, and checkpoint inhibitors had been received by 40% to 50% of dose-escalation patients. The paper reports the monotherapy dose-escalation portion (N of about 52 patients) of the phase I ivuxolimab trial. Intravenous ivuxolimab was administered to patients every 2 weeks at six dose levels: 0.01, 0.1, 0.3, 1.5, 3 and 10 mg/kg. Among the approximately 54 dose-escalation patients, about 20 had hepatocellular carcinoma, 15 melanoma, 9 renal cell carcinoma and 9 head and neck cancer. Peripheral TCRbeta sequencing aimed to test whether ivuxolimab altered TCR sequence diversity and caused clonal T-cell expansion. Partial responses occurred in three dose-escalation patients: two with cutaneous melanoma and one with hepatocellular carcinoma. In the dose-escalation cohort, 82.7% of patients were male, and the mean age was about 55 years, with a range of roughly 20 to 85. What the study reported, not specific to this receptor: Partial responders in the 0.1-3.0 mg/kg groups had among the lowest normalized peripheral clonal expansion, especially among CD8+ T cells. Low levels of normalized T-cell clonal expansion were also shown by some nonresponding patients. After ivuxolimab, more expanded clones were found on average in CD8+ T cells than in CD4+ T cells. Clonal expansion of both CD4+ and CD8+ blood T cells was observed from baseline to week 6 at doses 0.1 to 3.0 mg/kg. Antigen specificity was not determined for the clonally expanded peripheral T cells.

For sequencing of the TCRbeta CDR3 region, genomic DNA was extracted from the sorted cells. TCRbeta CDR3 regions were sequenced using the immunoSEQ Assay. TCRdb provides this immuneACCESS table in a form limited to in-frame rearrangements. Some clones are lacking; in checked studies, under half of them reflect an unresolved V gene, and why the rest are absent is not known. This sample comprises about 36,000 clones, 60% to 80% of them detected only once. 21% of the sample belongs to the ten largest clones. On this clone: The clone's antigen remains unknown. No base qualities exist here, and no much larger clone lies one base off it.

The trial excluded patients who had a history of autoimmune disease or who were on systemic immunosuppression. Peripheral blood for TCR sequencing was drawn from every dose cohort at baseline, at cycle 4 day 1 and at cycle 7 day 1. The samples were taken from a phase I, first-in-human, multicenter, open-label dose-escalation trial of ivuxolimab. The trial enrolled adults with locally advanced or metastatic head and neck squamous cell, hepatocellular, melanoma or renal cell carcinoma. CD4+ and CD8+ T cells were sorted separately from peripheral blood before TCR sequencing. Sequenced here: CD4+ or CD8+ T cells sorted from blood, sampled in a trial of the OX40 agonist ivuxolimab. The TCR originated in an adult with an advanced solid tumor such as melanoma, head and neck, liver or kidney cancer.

The base sequence is TGTGCCAGCAGTTACTTGGGGGGAGGCGAAAAACTGTTTTTT. It translates as CASSYLGGGEKLFF. The rearranged chain carries TRBV6-6 and TRBJ1-4; a weak D assignment points to TRBD1 (5 bases agree). CDR1 and CDR2, per the germline V gene (reference sequence), are MNHNY and SVGAGI. Including the terminal cysteine and phenylalanine, the CDR3 comprises 14 residues. Only CDR3 DNA is held: 42 bases, read in frame from base 1. The junction shows trimming of 1 base on V and 8 bases on J, plus 11 bases between the germline ends.